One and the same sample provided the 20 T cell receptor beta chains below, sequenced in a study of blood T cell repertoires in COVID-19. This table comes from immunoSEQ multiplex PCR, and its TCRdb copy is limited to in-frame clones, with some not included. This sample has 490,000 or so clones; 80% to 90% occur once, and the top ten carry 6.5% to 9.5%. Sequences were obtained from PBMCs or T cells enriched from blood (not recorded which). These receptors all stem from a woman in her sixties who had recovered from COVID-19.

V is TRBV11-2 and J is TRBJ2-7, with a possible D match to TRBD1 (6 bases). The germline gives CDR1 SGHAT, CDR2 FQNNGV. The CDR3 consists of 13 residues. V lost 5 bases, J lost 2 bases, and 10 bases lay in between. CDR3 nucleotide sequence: TGTGCCAGCAGCCACCCAGGGGCCTACGAGCAGTACGTC. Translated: CASSHPGAYEQYV.

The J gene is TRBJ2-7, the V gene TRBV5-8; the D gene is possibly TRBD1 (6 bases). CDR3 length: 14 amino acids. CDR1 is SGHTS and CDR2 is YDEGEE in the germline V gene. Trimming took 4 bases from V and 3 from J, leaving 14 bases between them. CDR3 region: CASSARGTNYEQYF. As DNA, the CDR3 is TGTGCCAGCAGCGCAAGAGGGACAAACTACGAGCAGTACTTC.

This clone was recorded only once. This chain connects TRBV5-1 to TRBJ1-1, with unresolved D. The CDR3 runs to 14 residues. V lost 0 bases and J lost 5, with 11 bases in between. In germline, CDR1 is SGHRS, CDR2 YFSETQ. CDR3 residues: CASSLGIASTEAFF. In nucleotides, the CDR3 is TGCGCCAGCAGCTTGGGAATCGCGAGTACTGAAGCTTTCTTT.

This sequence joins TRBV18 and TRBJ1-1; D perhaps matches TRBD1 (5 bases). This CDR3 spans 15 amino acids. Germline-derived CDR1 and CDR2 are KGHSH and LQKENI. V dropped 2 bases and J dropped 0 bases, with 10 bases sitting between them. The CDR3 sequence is CASSPVRQMNTEAFF. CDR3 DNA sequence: TGTGCCAGCTCACCAGTCCGACAGATGAACACTGAAGCTTTCTTT.

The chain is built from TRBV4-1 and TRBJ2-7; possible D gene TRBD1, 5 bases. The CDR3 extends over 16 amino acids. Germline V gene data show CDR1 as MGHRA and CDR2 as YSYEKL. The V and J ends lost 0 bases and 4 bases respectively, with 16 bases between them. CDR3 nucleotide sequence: TGCGCCAGCAGCCAAGAATCGTCAGGGCGTCAGTACGAGCAGTACTTC. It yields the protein CASSQESSGRQYEQYF.

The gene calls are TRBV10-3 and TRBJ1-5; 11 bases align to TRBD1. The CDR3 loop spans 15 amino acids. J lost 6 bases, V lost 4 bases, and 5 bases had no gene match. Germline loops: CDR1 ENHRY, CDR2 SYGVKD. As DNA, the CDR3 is TGTGCCATCAGTGCGGACAGGGGGCAGGGTCAGCCCCAGCATTTT. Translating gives CAISADRGQGQPQHF.

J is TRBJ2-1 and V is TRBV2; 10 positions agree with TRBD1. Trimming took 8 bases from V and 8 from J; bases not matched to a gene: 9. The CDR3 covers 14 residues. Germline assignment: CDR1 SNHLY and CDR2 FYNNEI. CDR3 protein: CASSRDRGRDEQFF. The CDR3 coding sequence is TGTGCCAGCTCCCGGGACAGGGGAAGGGATGAGCAGTTCTTC.

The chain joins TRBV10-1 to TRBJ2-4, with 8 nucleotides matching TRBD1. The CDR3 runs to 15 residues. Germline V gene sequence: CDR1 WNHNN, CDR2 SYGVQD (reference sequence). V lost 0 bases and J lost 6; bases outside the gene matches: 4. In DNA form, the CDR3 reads TGCGCCAGCAGTGAGTCCAGGGGGCGGGGAAACATTCAGTACTTC. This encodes CASSESRGRGNIQYF.

CDR3 region: CASSVGRGMPTDTQYF. Written as DNA, the CDR3 is TGCGCCAGCAGTGTAGGCAGGGGGATGCCGACAGATACGCAGTATTTT. The V gene is TRBV10-1, the J gene TRBJ2-3; TRBD1 aligns across 7 bases. The J segment lost 3 bases and the V segment lost 4 bases, leaving 10 bases of the junction unmatched. This CDR3 is built from 16 residues. CDR1 and CDR2 from the germline V gene are WNHNN and SYGVQD (reference sequence).

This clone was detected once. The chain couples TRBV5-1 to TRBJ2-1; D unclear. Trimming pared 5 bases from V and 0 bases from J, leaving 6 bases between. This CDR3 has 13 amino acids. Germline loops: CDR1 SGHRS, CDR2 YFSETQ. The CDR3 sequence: CASRLSSYNEQFF. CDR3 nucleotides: TGCGCCAGCAGGCTTAGCTCCTACAATGAGCAGTTCTTC. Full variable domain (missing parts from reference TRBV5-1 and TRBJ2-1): KAGVTQTPRYLIKTRGQQVTLSCSPISGHRSVSWYQQTPGQGLQFLFEYFSETQRNKGNFPGRFSGRQFSNSRSEMNVSTLELGDSALYLCASRLSSYNEQFFGPGTRLTVL.

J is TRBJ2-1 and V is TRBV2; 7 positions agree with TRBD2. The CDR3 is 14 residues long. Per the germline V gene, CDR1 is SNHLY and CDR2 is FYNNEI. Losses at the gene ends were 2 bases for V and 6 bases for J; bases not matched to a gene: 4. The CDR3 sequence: CASSELLAFNEQFF. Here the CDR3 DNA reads TGTGCCAGCAGTGAATTACTAGCGTTCAATGAGCAGTTCTTC.

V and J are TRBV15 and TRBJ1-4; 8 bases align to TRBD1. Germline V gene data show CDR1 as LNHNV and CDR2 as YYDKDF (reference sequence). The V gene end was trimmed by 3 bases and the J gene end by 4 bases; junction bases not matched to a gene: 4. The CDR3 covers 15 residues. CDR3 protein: CATSRGQADNEKLFF. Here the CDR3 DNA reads TGTGCCACCAGCAGGGGACAGGCCGATAATGAAAAACTGTTTTTT.

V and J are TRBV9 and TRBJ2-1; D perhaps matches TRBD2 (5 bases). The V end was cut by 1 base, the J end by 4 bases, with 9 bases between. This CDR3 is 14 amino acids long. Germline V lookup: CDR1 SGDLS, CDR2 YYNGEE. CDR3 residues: CASSVTRVYNEQFF. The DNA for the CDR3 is TGTGCCAGCAGCGTAACGAGGGTTTACAATGAGCAGTTCTTC.

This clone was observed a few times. CDR3 sequence (DNA): TGTGCCAGCAGGGCAACAGGGGGAATTAATTCACCCCTCCACTTT. Its protein is CASRATGGINSPLHF. J is TRBJ1-6 and V is TRBV6-5; 8 bases fit TRBD1. The CDR3 has 15 amino acids. Germline assignment: CDR1 MNHEY and CDR2 SVGAGI. Trimming cost V 6 bases and J 6 bases; bases outside gene matches: 7.

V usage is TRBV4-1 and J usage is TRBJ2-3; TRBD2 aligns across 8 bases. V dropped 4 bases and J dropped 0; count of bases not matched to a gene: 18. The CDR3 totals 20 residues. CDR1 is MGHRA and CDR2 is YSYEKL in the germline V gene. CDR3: CASSPWGSGILTRSTDTQYF. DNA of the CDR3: TGCGCCAGCAGCCCATGGGGTAGCGGGATCCTCACCCGTAGCACAGATACGCAGTATTTT.

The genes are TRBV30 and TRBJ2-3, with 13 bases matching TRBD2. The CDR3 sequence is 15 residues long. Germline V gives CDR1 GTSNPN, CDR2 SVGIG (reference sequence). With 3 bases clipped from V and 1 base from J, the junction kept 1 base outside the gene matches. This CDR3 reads CAWRTSGGRTDTQYF. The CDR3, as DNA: TGTGCCTGGAGGACTAGCGGGGGGCGCACAGATACGCAGTATTTT.

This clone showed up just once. The CDR3 region is CASRLRGADGYTF. The CDR3 DNA is TGTGCCAGCAGGCTCCGGGGGGCTGATGGCTACACCTTC. This chain connects TRBV5-8 to TRBJ1-2; tentatively, D is TRBD1 (6 bases). The germline CDR1 and CDR2 sequences are SGHTS and YDEGEE. V was trimmed by 5 bases and J by 6 bases, leaving 14 bases between them. This CDR3 has 13 amino acids.

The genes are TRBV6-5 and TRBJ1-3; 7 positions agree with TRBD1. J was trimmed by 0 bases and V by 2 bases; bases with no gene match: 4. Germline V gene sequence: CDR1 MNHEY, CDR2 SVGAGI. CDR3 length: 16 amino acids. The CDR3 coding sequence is TGTGCCAGCAGTTACCAGGGGGAAGGCTCTGGAAACACCATATATTTT. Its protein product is CASSYQGEGSGNTIYF.

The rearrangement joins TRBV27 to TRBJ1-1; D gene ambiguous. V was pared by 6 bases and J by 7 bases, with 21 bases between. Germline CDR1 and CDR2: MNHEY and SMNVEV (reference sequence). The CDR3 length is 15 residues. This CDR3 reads CASSRTRGAGSEAFF. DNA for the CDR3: TGTGCCAGCAGCCGAACCCGGGGAGCCGGGAGTGAAGCTTTCTTT.

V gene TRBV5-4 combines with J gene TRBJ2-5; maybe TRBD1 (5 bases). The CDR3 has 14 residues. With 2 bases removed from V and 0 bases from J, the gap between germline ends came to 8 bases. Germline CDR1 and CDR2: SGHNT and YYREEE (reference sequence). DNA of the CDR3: TGTGCCAGCAGCTTAGCAGGGTACCAAGAGACCCAGTACTTC. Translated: CASSLAGYQETQYF.